These 19 T cell receptor beta chains share one sample of origin, sequenced in a study of T cell changes during pregnancy in multiple sclerosis. Produced via immunoSEQ multiplex PCR; TCRdb's table is partial and in-frame only. The sample has tens of thousands of clones, 80% to 95% seen once. Here the sequenced sample was peripheral blood, taken in the third trimester of pregnancy. The receptor source for this set is a female donor with multiple sclerosis, enrolled in a pregnancy study.

This chain links TRBV15 with TRBJ2-1; D is possibly TRBD2 (6 bases). The germline CDR1 and CDR2 sequences are LNHNV and YYDKDF (reference sequence). Trimming left V 3 bases short and J 3 bases short, with 30 bases between. The length of the CDR3 is 21 residues. CDR3 sequence: CATSSFPSARDLTVLYNEQFF. The CDR3, as DNA: TGTGCCACCAGCAGTTTCCCTAGCGCTCGGGATCTGACTGTCCTCTACAATGAGCAGTTCTTC. The full variable domain, rest sourced from reference TRBV15 and TRBJ2-1, is DAMVIQNPRYQVTQFGKPVTLSCSQTLNHNVMYWYQQKSSQAPKLLFHYYDKDFNNEADTPDNFQSRRPNTSFCFLDIRSPGLGDTAMYLCATSSFPSARDLTVLYNEQFFGPGTRLTVL.

The chain has TRBV5-1 and TRBJ2-3; 9 positions agree with TRBD2. This CDR3 region has 15 residues. Germline V gene data show CDR1 as SGHRS and CDR2 as YFSETQ. Trimming removed 2 bases from V and 4 bases from J; junction bases left unmatched: 5. In DNA, the CDR3 is TGCGCCAGCAGCTTTGCGGGAGGGCCCGCAGATACGCAGTATTTT. This encodes CASSFAGGPADTQYF.

V usage is TRBV5-5 and J usage is TRBJ1-1; D is undetermined. The CDR3 is made up of 17 amino acids. The V end was cut by 2 bases, the J end by 4 bases, with 21 bases between. Germline loops: CDR1 SGHKS, CDR2 YYEKEE (reference sequence). The CDR3 DNA is TGTGCCAGCAGCTTTATTCCCTTGCCGGGAGCGGGCACTGAAGCTTTCTTT. It yields the protein CASSFIPLPGAGTEAFF. Combining the CDR3 with reference TRBV5-5 and TRBJ1-1 gives the whole variable domain DAGVTQSPTHLIKTRGQQVTLRCSPISGHKSVSWYQQVLGQGPQFIFQYYEKEERGRGNFPDRFSARQFPNYSSELNVNALLLGDSALYLCASSFIPLPGAGTEAFFGQGTRLTVV.

CDR3 nucleotides: TGTGCCAGCTCCGACCCAGGAGATACGCAGTATTTT. Translating gives CASSDPGDTQYF. V is TRBV18 and J is TRBJ2-3, with D uncertain. The CDR3 runs 12 residues. V was trimmed by 6 bases and J by 5 bases, leaving 9 bases between them. Germline V gene data show CDR1 as KGHSH and CDR2 as LQKENI.

The CDR3 DNA reads as TGTGCCAGCAGTACGGACAGGGGGCGTAATCAGCCCCAGCATTTT. Its translation is CASSTDRGRNQPQHF. The chain has TRBV6-1 and TRBJ1-5; 11 bases agree with TRBD1. Looked up from germline, CDR1 is MNHNS and CDR2 is SASEGT. This CDR3 has 15 amino acids. After removal of 5 bases from V and 4 bases from J, the junction contained 4 bases not matched to a gene.

The chain combines TRBV19 with TRBJ1-5; the match to TRBD1 covers 7 bases. Per the germline V gene, CDR1 is LNHDA and CDR2 is SQIVND (reference sequence). V lost 2 bases and J lost 3; bases outside the gene matches: 4. The CDR3 sequence is 15 residues long. CDR3 in DNA: TGTGCCAGTAGTATAATGGGACAGCCCAATCAGCCCCAGCATTTT. Its translation is CASSIMGQPNQPQHF. The complete variable domain, with remaining parts taken from reference TRBV19 and TRBJ1-5, reads DGGITQSPKYLFRKEGQNVTLSCEQNLNHDAMYWYRQDPGQGLRLIYYSQIVNDFQKGDIAEGYSVSREKKESFPLTVTSAQKNPTAFYLCASSIMGQPNQPQHFGDGTRLSIL.

V is TRBV6-1 and J is TRBJ2-7; 11 bases are shared with TRBD2. The length of the CDR3 is 17 residues. Germline loops: CDR1 MNHNS, CDR2 SASEGT. V lost 1 base, J lost 6 bases, and 11 bases stayed unmatched. For the CDR3, the DNA is TGTGCCAGCAGTGAAGATGGGCTAGCGGGGGGACGCGGCGAGCAGTACTTC. As protein: CASSEDGLAGGRGEQYF.

This chain links TRBV19 with TRBJ2-2, with TRBD2 matching 14 bases. The junction had 9 bases not matched to a gene; V was cut back by 2 bases and J by 4 bases. This CDR3 contains 19 residues. The V gene's germline CDR1 is LNHDA and CDR2 SQIVND (reference sequence). The CDR3 nucleotides read TGTGCCAGTAGTATACCGAGTGGGACTAGCGGGAGTGGCACCGGGGAGCTGTTTTTT. This sequence encodes CASSIPSGTSGSGTGELFF.

This sequence joins TRBV7-9 and TRBJ2-1; weak D call: TRBD2 (6 bases). Germline CDR1 is SEHNR and CDR2 is FQNEAQ (reference sequence). The V and J ends lost 5 bases and 8 bases respectively, with 19 bases between them. This CDR3 has 15 amino acids. CDR3 DNA: TGTGCCAGCAGCCCCCGTGGAGGGCAGGGCTATGAGCAGTTCTTC. Amino acids: CASSPRGGQGYEQFF.

The chain uses TRBV29-1 and TRBJ2-1; 11 bases are a match to TRBD2. Germline CDR1 and CDR2: SQVTM and ANQGSEA. With 6 bases clipped from V and 5 bases from J, the junction kept 6 bases outside the gene matches. This CDR3 contains 14 residues. The DNA for the CDR3 is TGCAGCGTCCTGGGACTAGCGGAGAACAATGAGCAGTTCTTC. Its translation: CSVLGLAENNEQFF.

This chain connects TRBV29-1 to TRBJ2-3, with a tentative D call TRBD2 (6 bases). Germline CDR1 is SQVTM and CDR2 is ANQGSEA. The CDR3 contains 16 residues. Trimming cost V 1 base and J 0 bases, with 14 bases left between them. The CDR3 here is CSVEGFGEESTDTQYF. The CDR3 DNA is TGCAGCGTTGAAGGTTTTGGGGAGGAGAGCACAGATACGCAGTATTTT.

The rearrangement links TRBV7-2 to TRBJ2-1, with D possibly matching TRBD1 (6 bases). The germline V gene has CDR1 SGHTA and CDR2 FQGNSA. The length of the CDR3 is 14 residues. V lost 5 bases and J 3 bases, leaving 11 bases between the germline ends. The CDR3 DNA follows: TGTGCCAGCAGCCCACGGACAGTCTACAATGAGCAGTTCTTC. It translates to CASSPRTVYNEQFF.

The V and J genes are TRBV7-9 and TRBJ2-1, with 10 nucleotides matching TRBD1. The CDR3 is 15 amino acids. With 6 bases clipped from V and 9 bases from J, the junction kept 11 bases outside the gene matches. The germline gives CDR1 SEHNR, CDR2 FQNEAQ (reference sequence). CDR3 coding DNA: TGTGCCAGCAGATCAAAAGGGACAGGGGAGTTTGAGCAGTTCTTC. Protein product: CASRSKGTGEFEQFF.

This clone showed up just a few times. The genes are TRBV25-1 and TRBJ1-1, with TRBD1 matching over 7 bases. Germline lookup yields CDR1 MGHDK and CDR2 SYGVNS. CDR3 length equals 15 residues. The trim removed 7 bases at V and 1 base at J, leaving 9 bases unmatched. The CDR3 reads CASKLEGQKNTEAFF. CDR3 in DNA: TGTGCCAGCAAATTAGAGGGACAGAAGAACACTGAAGCTTTCTTT.

The rearrangement joins TRBV5-4 to TRBJ2-5; 9 nucleotides line up with TRBD1. Germline V CDR1 and CDR2: SGHNT, YYREEE (reference sequence). Trimming cost V 3 bases and J 4 bases; bases outside gene matches: 4. The CDR3 runs 14 residues. This chain's CDR3 is CASSSGQGRETQYF. In DNA form, the CDR3 reads TGTGCCAGCAGCTCGGGACAGGGTAGAGAGACCCAGTACTTC.

V gene TRBV6-6 combines with J gene TRBJ1-1; D perhaps matches TRBD1 (6 bases). V lost 2 bases to trimming and J lost 8 bases, with 6 bases between them. In germline, CDR1 is MNHNY, CDR2 SVGAGI (reference sequence). This CDR3 has 11 amino acids. CDR3: CASSYGGEAFF. CDR3 sequence (DNA): TGTGCCAGCAGTTACGGGGGCGAAGCTTTCTTT.

The sample holds a few counts of this clone. Within the sample, other DNA sequences also encode this same CDR3. The chain carries TRBV6-5 and TRBJ1-2; 7 bases align to TRBD1. There are 14 residues in the CDR3. CDR1 is MNHEY and CDR2 is SVGAGI in the germline V gene. The V gene end was trimmed by 5 bases and the J gene end by 9 bases; junction bases not matched to a gene: 12. The CDR3 DNA sequence: TGTGCCAGCAGTCCCCAGGGACAGTGGGCAAGCTACACCTTC. It codes for CASSPQGQWASYTF.

In the case of this clone: An end of the junction does not agree with germline; a read error may underlie this. The CDR3 DNA is TGTGCTAGCAGCCCTTACCCGACAGCCGTAGCCTACGAGCAGTACTTC. As protein: CASSPYPTAVAYEQYF. V gene TRBV7-7 combines with J gene TRBJ2-7, with D perhaps matching TRBD1 (5 bases). The germline V gene has CDR1 SSHAT and CDR2 FNYEAQ (reference sequence). The CDR3 consists of 16 residues.

The CDR3 DNA reads as TGTGCCAGCAGTTTAGCCCGACTAGACCCCTACAATGAGCAGTTCTTC. It translates to CASSLARLDPYNEQFF. The J gene is TRBJ2-1, the V gene TRBV27, with D possibly matching TRBD2 (6 bases). Between the trimmed V and J ends, which lost 2 bases and 2 bases, there was a span of 13 bases. CDR3 size: 16 residues. The germline gives CDR1 MNHEY, CDR2 SMNVEV (reference sequence).